The clone carrying this TCR beta chain was recorded only once. The antigen is undetermined. PCR employed 60 Vbeta and 13 Jbeta primers. Clones were read by immunoSEQ multiplex PCR, and TCRdb kept only the in-frame ones, dropping some. This sample carries 100,000 to 150,000 clones, about three quarters of them seen once, and the ten largest clones take around 1.3%. The sample comes from a study of cytomegalovirus exposure and HLA in healthy donors. Study findings and constraints: In a later analysis, 16,951 TCR beta sequences were associated with HLA alleles at 0.05 false discovery rate. With later analysis, a missense DCLRE1C variant became linked to TCR beta V- and J-gene trimming. TRBV6-2, TRBV6-3 and some other V segments were unresolvable in 87-base-pair reads.

The CDR3 spans 18 residues. Germline CDR1 MNHEY, CDR2 SMNVEV (reference sequence). Trimming shortened V by 5 bases and J by 9 bases, and 29 bases separated the two germline ends. Though nominally healthy at sampling, donors likely had unrecorded immune exposures. Sequenced sample: PBMCs. The source is a female donor in good health and CMV-seronegative. The chain uses TRBV27 and TRBJ2-1; the D gene is possibly TRBD2 (5 bases). The CDR3 sequence: CASSALSPTVGPAGEQFF. In nucleotides, the CDR3 is TGTGCCAGCAGTGCACTTTCTCCGACTGTGGGCCCCGCGGGTGAGCAGTTCTTC.